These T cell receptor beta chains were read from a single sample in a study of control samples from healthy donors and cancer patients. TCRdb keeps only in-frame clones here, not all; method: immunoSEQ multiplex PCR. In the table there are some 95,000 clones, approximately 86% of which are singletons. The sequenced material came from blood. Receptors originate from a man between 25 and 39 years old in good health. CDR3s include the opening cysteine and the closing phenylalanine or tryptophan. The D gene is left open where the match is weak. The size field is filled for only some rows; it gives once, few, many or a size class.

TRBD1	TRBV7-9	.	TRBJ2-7	TGTGCCAGCAGCTGGGGACAGGGTAACTACGAGCAGTACTTC	CASSWGQGNYEQYF
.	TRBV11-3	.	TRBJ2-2	TGTGCCAGCAGCCCCGCCACCGGCACCGGGGAGCTGTTTTTT	CASSPATGTGELFF
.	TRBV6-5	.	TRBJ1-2	TGTGCCAGCAGGGCAACAGGGTTATTCAGCTATGGCTACACCTTC	CASRATGLFSYGYTF
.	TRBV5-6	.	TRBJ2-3	TGTGCCAGCAGCTTGGGCACAGGGTGGGCAGATACGCAGTATTTT	CASSLGTGWADTQYF
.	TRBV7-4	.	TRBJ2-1	TGTGCCAGCAGCCCGGAGGTAGGTGAAGAGCAGTTCTTC	CASSPEVGEEQFF
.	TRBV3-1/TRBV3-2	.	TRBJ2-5	TGTGCCAGCAGCCAAGGGGCGGAGCCTGCAGAGACCCAGTACTTC	CASSQGAEPAETQYF
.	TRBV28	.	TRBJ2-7	TGTGCCAGCAGCCTCCCCCAAGGCGAGCAGTACTTC	CASSLPQGEQYF
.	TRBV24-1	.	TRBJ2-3	TGTGCCACCAGTGATTTGCGTGGCAGCGAACCCACAGATACGCAGTATTTT	CATSDLRGSEPTDTQYF
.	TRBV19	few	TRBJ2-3	TGTGCCAGTAGCAATAGGGACACAGATACGCAGTATTTT	CASSNRDTDTQYF
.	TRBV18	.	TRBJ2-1	TGTGCCAGCTCACCATTGTTCGGAGGGGGCGATGAGCAGTTCTTC	CASSPLFGGGDEQFF
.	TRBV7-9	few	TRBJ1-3	TGTGCCAGCAGCTTAGGCTCGGACACCATATATTTT	CASSLGSDTIYF
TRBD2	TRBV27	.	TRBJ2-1	TGTGCCAGCGGCGCTAGCGGGAGGGGCGATGAGCAGTTCTTC	CASGASGRGDEQFF
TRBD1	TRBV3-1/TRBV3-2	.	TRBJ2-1	TGTGCCAGCAGCCAACCCATAGACAGGGGCAATGAGCAGTTCTTC	CASSQPIDRGNEQFF
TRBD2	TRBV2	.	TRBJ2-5	TGTGCCAGTGGCGGTAGCGGGAGTTTTCAAGGGGAGACCCAGTACTTC	CASGGSGSFQGETQYF
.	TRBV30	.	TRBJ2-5	TGTGCCTGGAGTCCGTCGGGAAGCCAAGAGACCCAGTACTTC	CAWSPSGSQETQYF
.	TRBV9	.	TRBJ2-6	TGTGCCAGCAGCGCTTTACCGGGCTCTGGGGCCAACGTCCTGACTTTC	CASSALPGSGANVLTF
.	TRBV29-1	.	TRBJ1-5	TGCAGCGTTGGGCAGAAGAACAATCAGCCCCAGCATTTT	CSVGQKNNQPQHF
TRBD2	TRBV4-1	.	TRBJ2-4	TGCGCCAGCAGCCAAGACCCGGGACTAGCCGGGGTTCAGTACTTC	CASSQDPGLAGVQYF
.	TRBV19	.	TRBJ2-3	TGTGCCAGTAGAACTCATGACACAGATACGCAGTATTTT	CASRTHDTDTQYF
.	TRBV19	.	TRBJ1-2	TGTGCCAGTAGTCTCGCTAACTATGGCTACACCTTC	CASSLANYGYTF
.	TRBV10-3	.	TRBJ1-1	TGTGCCATCAGTGGGGCAGGCGGGGTCACTGAAGCTTTCTTT	CAISGAGGVTEAFF
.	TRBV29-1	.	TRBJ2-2	TGCAGCGGACTTTACACCGGGGAGCTGTTTTTT	CSGLYTGELFF
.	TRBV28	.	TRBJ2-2	TGTGCCAGCACCAAAAGGAGGGGAAGTTTCACCGGGGAGCTGTTTTTT	CASTKRRGSFTGELFF
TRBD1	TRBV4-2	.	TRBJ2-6	TGTGCCAGCAGCCTACTTATTCCCCGGGCAGGGGGTTCGACTGGGGCCAACGTCCTGACTTTC	CASSLLIPRAGGSTGANVLTF
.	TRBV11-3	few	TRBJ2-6	TGTGCCAGTAGGGACTTCGCTGGGGCCAACGTCCTGACTTTC	CASRDFAGANVLTF
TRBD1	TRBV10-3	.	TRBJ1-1	TGTGCCATCAGTGAGAGGCAGGGGGATATGAACACTGAAGCTTTCTTT	CAISERQGDMNTEAFF
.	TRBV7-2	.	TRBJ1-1	TGTGCCAGCAGCTTCCGACAGATCGCTGAAGCTTTCTTT	CASSFRQIAEAFF
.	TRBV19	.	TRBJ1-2	TGTGCCAGTGAGGACAAGTATGGCTACACCTTC	CASEDKYGYTF